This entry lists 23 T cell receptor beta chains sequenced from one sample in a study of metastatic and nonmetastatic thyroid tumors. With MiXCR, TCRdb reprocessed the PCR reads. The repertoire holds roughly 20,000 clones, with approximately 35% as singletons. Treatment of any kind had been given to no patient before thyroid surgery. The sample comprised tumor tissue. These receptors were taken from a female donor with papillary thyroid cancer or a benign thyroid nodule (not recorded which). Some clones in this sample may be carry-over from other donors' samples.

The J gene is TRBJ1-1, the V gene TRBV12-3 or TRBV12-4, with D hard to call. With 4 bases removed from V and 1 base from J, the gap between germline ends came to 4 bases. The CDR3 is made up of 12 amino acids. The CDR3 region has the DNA TGTGCCAGCAGTTGGGGGAACACTGAAGCTTTCTTT. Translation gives CASSWGNTEAFF.

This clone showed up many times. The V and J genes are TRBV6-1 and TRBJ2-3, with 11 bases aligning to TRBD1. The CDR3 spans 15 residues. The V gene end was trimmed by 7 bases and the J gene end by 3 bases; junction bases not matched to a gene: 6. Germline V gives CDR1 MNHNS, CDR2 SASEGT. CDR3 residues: CASTSGQGATDTQYF. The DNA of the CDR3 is TGTGCCAGCACCTCAGGACAGGGGGCAACAGATACGCAGTATTTT.

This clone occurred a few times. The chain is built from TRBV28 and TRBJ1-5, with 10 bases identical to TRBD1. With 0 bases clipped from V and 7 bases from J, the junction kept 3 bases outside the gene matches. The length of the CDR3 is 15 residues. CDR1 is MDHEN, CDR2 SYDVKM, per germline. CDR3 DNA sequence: TGTGCCAGCAGTTTATGGGGGACAGGGGCCCAGCCCCAGCATTTT. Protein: CASSLWGTGAQPQHF.

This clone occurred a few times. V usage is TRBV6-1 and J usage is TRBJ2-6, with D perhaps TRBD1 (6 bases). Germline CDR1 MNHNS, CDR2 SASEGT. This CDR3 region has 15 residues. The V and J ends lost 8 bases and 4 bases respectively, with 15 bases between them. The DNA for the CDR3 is TGTGCCAGCTCGACAGGCAGGTACGGGGCCAACGTCCTGACTTTC. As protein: CASSTGRYGANVLTF.

CDR3 nucleotide sequence: TGTGCCAGCTCACCAAGGAGACAGCACACTGAAGCTTTCTTT. Its translation is CASSPRRQHTEAFF. The chain joins TRBV18 to TRBJ1-1; D perhaps matches TRBD1 (5 bases). Per the germline V gene, CDR1 is KGHSH and CDR2 is LQKENI. The CDR3 totals 14 residues. V gave up 2 bases and J gave up 3 bases, with 10 bases separating them.

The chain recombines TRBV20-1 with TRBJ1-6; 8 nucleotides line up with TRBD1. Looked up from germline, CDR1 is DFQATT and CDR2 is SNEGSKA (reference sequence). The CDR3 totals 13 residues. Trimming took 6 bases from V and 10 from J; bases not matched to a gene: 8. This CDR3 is CSAPESGGSPLHF. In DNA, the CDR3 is TGCAGTGCCCCTGAATCAGGGGGCTCACCCCTCCACTTT.

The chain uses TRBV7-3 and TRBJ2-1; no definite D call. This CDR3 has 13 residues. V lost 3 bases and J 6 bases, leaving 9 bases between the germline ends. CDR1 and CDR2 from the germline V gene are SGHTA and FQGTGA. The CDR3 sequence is CASSLSQGNEQFF. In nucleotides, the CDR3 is TGTGCCAGCAGCTTGAGTCAAGGCAATGAGCAGTTCTTC.

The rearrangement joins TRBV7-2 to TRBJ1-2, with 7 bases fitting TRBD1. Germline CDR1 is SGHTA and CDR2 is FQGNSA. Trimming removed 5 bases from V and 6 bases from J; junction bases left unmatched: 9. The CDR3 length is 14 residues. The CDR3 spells CASSSRQGMDGYTF. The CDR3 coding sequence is TGTGCCAGCAGCAGCCGACAGGGTATGGATGGCTACACCTTC.

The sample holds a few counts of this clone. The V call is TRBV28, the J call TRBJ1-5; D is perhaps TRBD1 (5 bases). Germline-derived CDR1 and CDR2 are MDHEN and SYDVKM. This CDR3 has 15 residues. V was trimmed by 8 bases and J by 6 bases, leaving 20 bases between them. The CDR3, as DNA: TGTGCCAGCCGTCCTATAAGGGGCGGCGGTCAGCCCCAGCATTTT. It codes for CASRPIRGGGQPQHF.

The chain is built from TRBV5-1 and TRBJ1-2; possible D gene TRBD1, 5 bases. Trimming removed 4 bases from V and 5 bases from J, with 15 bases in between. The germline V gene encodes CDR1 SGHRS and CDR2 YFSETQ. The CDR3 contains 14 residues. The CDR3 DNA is TGCGCCAGCAGCGTTTCCGGGACTGATTATGGCTACACCTTC. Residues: CASSVSGTDYGYTF.

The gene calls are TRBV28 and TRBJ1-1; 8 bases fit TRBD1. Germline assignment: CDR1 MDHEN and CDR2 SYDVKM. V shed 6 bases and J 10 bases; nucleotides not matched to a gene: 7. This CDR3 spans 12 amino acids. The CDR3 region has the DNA TGTGCCAGCAGCCCCCCTGACAGGGGAGCTTTCTTT. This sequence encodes CASSPPDRGAFF.

The DNA of the CDR3 is TGTGCCAGCAGCCCACTAGGAGGAGACGGACAGACATCAAAGCAGTTCTTC. Translation gives CASSPLGGDGQTSKQFF. The chain joins TRBV11-1 to TRBJ2-1; perhaps TRBD1 as D (6 bases). The CDR3 is made up of 17 amino acids. V dropped 5 bases and J dropped 11 bases, with 28 bases sitting between them. The V gene's germline CDR1 is SGHAT and CDR2 FQDESV (reference sequence).

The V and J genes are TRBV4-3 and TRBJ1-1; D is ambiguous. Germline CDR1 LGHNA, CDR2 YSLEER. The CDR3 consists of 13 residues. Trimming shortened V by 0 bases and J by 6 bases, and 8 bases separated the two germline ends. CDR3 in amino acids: CASSQDLRPEAFF. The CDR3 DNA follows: TGCGCCAGCAGCCAAGATCTACGCCCTGAAGCTTTCTTT.

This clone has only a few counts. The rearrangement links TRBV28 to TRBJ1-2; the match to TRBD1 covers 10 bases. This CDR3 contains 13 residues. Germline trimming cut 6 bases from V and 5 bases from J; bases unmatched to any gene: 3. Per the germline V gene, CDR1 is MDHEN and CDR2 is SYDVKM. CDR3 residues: CASRTGGAYGYTF. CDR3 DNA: TGTGCCAGCAGGACAGGGGGCGCTTATGGCTACACCTTC.

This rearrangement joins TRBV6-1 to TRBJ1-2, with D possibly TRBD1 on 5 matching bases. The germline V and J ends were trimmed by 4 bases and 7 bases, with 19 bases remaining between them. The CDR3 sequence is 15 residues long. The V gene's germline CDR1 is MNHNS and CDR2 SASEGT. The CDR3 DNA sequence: TGTGCCAGCAGTGGAGACGGGCGGCAGGGCTTTGGCTACACCTTC. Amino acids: CASSGDGRQGFGYTF.

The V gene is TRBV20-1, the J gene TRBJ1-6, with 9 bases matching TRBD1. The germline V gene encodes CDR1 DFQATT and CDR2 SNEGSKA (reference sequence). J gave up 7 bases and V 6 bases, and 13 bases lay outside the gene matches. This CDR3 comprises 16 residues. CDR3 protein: CSAERRDRALNSPLHF. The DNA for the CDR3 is TGCAGTGCCGAAAGGCGGGACAGGGCATTAAATTCACCCCTCCACTTT.

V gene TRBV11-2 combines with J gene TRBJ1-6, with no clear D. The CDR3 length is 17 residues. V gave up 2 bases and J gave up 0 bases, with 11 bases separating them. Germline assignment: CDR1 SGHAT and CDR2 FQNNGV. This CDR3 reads CASSLSHTSSYNSPLHF. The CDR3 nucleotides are TGTGCCAGCAGCTTATCCCATACCAGCTCCTATAATTCACCCCTCCACTTT.

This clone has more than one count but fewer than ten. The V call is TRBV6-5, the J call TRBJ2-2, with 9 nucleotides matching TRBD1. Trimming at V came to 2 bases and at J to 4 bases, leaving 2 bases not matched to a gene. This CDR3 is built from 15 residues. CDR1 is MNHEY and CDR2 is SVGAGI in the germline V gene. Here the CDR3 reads CASSYRDRVTGELFF. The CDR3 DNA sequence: TGTGCCAGCAGTTACCGGGACAGGGTCACCGGGGAGCTGTTTTTT.

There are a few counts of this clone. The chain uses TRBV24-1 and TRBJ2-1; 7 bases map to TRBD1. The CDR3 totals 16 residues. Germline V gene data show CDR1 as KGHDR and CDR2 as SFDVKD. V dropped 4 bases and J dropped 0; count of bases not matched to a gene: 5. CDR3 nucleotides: TGTGCCACCAGTGACTCGACAGGGAGCTCCTACAATGAGCAGTTCTTC. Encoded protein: CATSDSTGSSYNEQFF.

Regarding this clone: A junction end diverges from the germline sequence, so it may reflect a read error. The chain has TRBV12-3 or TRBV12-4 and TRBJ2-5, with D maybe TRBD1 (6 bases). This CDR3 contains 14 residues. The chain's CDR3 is CASSSNRDQETQYF. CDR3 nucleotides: TGTGCCAGCAGTTCCAACAGGGACCAGGAGACCCAGTACTTC.

CDR3 sequence (DNA): TGCAGTGCTAGAGACCCCCATGGGGAACAGGGCTCTGGCTACACCTTC. This codes for CSARDPHGEQGSGYTF. The chain employs TRBV20-1 and TRBJ1-2, with D possibly matching TRBD1 (6 bases). This CDR3 has 16 residues. V gave up 0 bases and J gave up 7 bases, with 21 bases separating them. Germline CDR1 is DFQATT and CDR2 is SNEGSKA (reference sequence).

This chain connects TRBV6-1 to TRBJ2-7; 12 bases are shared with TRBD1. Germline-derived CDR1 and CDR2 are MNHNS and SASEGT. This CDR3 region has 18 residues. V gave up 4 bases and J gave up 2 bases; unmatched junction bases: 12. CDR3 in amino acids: CASSGDRGPDLETYEQYF. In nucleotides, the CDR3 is TGTGCCAGCAGTGGGGACAGGGGGCCAGACCTGGAAACCTACGAGCAGTACTTC.

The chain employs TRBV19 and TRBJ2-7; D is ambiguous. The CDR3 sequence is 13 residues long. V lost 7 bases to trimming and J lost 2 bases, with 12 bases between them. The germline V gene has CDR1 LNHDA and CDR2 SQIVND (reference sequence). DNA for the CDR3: TGTGCCAGTAACCCTGGACCAACCTACGAGCAGTACTTC. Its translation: CASNPGPTYEQYF.